The TCR beta chain described here comes from a study of graft-versus-host responses after intestinal transplantation. Study in general: The transplants performed in recipients were multivisceral, liver-intestinal, or isolated intestinal.

J was trimmed by 0 bases and V by 4 bases; bases with no gene match: 5. Per germline, CDR1 MNHEY and CDR2 SMNVEV (reference sequence). The CDR3 extends over 15 amino acids. Study results and limitations: Levels of circulating GvH clones at their peak were associated with early post-transplant HvG declines. Graft-donor T cell macrochimerism in patients accompanied high graft-versus-host to host-versus-graft clonal ratios in allografts.

As regards this clone: The antigen is unknown.

Generated by immunoSEQ multiplex PCR, the TCRdb table keeps only in-frame clones and is missing some. The repertoire holds 90,000 to 130,000 clones, 90% to 95% seen once, with 1.2% in the top ten. The source was unstimulated CD8+ T cells sorted from spleen or lymph node cells, collected before transplant. The sequence came from a human donor who was the organ donor for an intestinal transplant. The chain has TRBV27 and TRBJ2-5; 7 positions agree with TRBD1. CDR3 nucleotide sequence: TGTGCCAGCAGTTCACCGGGACAGAACCAAGAGACCCAGTACTTC. Its translation is CASSSPGQNQETQYF.